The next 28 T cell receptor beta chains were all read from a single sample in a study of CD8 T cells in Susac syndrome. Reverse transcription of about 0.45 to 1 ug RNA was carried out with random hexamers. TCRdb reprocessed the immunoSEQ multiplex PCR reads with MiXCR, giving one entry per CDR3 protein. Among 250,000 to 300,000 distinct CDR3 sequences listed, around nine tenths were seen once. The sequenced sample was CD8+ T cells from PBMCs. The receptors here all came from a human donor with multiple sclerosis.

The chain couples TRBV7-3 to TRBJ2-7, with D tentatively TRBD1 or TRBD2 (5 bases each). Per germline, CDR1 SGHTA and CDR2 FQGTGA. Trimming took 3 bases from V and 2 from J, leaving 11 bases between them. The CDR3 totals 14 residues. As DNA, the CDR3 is TGTGCCAGCAGCTTTGGGGGTAGTACCTACGAGCAGTACTTC. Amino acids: CASSFGGSTYEQYF.

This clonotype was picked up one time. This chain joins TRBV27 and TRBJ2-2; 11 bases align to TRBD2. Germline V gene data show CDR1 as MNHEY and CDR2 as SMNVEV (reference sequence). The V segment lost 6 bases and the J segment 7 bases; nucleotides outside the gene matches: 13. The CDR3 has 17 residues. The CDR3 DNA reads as TGTGCCAGCAGATACCTCCTAGCGGGAGGTTCTGGCGGGGAGCTGTTTTTT. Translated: CASRYLLAGGSGGELFF.

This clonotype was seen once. The CDR3 nucleotides are TGTGCCAGCAGTTACTGGGGACAGGGAGCCACCGGGGAGCTGTTTTTT. Translation gives CASSYWGQGATGELFF. The rearrangement links TRBV6-2 or TRBV6-3 to TRBJ2-2; 9 bases fit TRBD1. The J segment lost 4 bases and the V segment lost 1 base, leaving 4 bases of the junction unmatched. Germline CDR1 reads MNHEY; CDR2 reads SVGEGT. This CDR3 region has 16 residues.

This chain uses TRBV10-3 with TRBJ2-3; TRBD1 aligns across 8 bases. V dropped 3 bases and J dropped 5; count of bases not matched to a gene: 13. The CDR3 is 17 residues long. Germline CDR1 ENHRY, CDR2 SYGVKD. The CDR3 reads CAISESRRTGTLDTQYF. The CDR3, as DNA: TGTGCCATCAGTGAATCCCGGCGGACAGGGACTTTAGATACGCAGTATTTT.

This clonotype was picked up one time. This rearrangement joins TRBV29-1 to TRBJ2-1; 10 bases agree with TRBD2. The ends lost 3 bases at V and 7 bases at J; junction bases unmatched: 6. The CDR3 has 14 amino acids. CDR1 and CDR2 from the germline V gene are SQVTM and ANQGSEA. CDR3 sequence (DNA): TGCAGCGTTGATACTAGCGGGGACCCGAATGAGCAGTTCTTC. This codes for CSVDTSGDPNEQFF.

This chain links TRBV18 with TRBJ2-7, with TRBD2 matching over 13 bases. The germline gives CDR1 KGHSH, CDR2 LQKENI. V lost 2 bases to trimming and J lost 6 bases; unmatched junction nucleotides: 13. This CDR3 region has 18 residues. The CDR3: CASSPFHILAGGRCEQYF. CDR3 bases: TGTGCCAGCTCACCATTTCACATACTAGCGGGAGGGCGTTGCGAGCAGTACTTC.

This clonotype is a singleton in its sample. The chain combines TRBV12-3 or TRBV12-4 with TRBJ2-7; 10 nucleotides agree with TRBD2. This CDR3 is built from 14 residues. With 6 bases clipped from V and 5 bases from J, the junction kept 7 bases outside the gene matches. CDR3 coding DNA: TGTGCCAGCAGCCCCCCTAGCGGGGGTCACGAGCAGTACTTC. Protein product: CASSPPSGGHEQYF.

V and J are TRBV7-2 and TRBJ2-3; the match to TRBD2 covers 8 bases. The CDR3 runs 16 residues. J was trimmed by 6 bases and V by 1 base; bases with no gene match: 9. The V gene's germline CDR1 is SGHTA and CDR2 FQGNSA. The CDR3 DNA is TGTGCCAGCAGCTTAGGCGTCGAGCGGGGGTGGGATACGCAGTATTTT. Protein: CASSLGVERGWDTQYF.

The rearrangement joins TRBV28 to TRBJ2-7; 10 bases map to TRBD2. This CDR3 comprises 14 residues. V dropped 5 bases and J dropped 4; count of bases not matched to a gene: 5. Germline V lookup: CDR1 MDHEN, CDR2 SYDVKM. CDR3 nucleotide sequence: TGTGCCAGCAGTCGGACGGGACTAGCGTACGAGCAGTACTTC. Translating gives CASSRTGLAYEQYF.

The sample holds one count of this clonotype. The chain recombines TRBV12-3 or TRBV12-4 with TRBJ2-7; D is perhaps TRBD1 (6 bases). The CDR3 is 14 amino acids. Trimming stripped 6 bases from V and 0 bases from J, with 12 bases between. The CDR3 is CASSIQGISYEQYF. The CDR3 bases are TGTGCCAGCAGCATCCAGGGGATCTCCTACGAGCAGTACTTC.

The CDR3 protein is CASSRLAYEQYF. The CDR3 DNA is TGTGCCAGCAGTCGACTAGCGTACGAGCAGTACTTC. The chain carries TRBV28 and TRBJ2-7, with 8 bases lining up with TRBD2. Trimming cost V 5 bases and J 4 bases; bases outside gene matches: 1. In germline, CDR1 is MDHEN, CDR2 SYDVKM. The CDR3 sequence is 12 residues long.

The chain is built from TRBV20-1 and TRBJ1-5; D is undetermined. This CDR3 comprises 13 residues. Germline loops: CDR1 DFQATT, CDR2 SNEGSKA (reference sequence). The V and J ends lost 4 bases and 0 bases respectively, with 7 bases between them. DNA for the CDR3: TGCAGTGCTACAGGTATTAGCAATCAGCCCCAGCATTTT. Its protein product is CSATGISNQPQHF.

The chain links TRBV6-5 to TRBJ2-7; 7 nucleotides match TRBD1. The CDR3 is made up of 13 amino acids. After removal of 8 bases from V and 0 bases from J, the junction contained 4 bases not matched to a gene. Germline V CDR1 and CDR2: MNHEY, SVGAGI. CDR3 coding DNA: TGTGCCAGCGGACAGGATGCCTCCTACGAGCAGTACTTC. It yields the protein CASGQDASYEQYF.

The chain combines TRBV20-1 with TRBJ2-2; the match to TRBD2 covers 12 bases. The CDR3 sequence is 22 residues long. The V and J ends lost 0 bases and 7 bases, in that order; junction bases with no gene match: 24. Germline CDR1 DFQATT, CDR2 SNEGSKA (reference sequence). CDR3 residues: CSARDRVGKTSGRGRRDGELFF. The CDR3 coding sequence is TGCAGTGCTAGAGATCGTGTGGGGAAGACTAGCGGGAGAGGGCGGAGGGACGGGGAGCTGTTTTTT.

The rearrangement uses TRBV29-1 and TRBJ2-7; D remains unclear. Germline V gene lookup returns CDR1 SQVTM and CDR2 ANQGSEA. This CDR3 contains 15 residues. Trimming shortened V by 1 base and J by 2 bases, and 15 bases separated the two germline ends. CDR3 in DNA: TGCAGCGTTGAAGGGGTGGTAGACTTGACCTACGAGCAGTACTTC. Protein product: CSVEGVVDLTYEQYF.

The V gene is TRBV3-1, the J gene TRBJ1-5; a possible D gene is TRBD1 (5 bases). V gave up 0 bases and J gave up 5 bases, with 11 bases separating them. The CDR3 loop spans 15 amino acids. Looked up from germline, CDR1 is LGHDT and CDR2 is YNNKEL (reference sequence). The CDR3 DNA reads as TGTGCCAGCAGCCAAGATTCGGGACTTTATCAGCCCCAGCATTTT. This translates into CASSQDSGLYQPQHF. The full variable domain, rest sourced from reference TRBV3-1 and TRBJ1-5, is DTAVSQTPKYLVTQMGNDKSIKCEQNLGHDTMYWYKQDSKKFLKIMFSYNNKELIINETVPNRFSPKSPDKAHLNLHINSLELGDSAVYFCASSQDSGLYQPQHFGDGTRLSIL.

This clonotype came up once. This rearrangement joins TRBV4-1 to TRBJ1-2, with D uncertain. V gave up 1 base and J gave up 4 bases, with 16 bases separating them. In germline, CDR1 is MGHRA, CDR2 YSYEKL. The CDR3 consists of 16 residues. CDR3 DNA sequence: TGCGCCAGCAGCCAAGTTGGTGGGGATCCCTCCTATGGCTACACCTTC. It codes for CASSQVGGDPSYGYTF.

The CDR3 is CASSAAALSTDTQYF. The CDR3 DNA is TGTGCCAGCAGTGCTGCAGCGCTAAGCACAGATACGCAGTATTTT. The rearrangement uses TRBV2 and TRBJ2-3; D not resolved. Per the germline V gene, CDR1 is SNHLY and CDR2 is FYNNEI. The V gene lost 4 bases and the J gene lost 0 bases, with 11 bases spanning the gap. This CDR3 region has 15 residues.

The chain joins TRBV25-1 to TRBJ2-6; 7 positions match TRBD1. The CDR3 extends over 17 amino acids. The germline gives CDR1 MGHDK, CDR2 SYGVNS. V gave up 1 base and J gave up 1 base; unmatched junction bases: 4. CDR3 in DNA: TGTGCCAGCAGTGAATCTAGGGACAGTTCTGGGGCCAACGTCCTGACTTTC. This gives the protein CASSESRDSSGANVLTF.

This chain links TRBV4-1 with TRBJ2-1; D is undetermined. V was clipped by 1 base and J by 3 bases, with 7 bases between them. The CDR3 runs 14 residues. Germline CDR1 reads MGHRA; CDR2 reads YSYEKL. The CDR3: CASSQGLDYNEQFF. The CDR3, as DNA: TGCGCCAGCAGCCAAGGGCTAGACTACAATGAGCAGTTCTTC.

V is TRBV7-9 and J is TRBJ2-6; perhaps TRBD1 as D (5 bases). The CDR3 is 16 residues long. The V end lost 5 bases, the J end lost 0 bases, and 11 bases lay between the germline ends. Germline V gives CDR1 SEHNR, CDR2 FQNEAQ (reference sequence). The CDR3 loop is CASSLTDSSGANVLTF. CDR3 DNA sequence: TGTGCCAGCAGCCTCACCGACAGCTCTGGGGCCAACGTCCTGACTTTC.

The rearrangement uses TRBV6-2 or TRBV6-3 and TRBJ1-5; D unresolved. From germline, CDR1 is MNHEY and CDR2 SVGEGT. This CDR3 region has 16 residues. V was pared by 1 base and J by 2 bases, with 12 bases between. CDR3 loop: CASSYFPGGGNQPQHF. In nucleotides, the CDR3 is TGTGCCAGCAGTTACTTCCCGGGTGGAGGCAATCAGCCCCAGCATTTT.

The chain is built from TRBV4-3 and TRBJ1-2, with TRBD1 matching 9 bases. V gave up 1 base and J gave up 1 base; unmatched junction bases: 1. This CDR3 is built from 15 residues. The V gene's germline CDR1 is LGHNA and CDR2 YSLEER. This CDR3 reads CASSQGTGDNYGYTF. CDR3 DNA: TGCGCCAGCAGCCAAGGGACAGGGGATAACTATGGCTACACCTTC.

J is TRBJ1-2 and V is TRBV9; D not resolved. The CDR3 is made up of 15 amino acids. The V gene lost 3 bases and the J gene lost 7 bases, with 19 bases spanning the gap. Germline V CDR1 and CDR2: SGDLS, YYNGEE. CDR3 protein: CASSATLAGRGGYTF. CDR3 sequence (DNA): TGTGCCAGCAGCGCCACACTGGCCGGGCGAGGTGGCTACACCTTC.

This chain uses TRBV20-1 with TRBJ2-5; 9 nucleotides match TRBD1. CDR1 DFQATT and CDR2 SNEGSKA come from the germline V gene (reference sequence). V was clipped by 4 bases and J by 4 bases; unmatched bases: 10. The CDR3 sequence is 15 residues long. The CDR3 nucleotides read TGCAGTGCTATTCTCCGGGACAGGGCTTTAGAGACCCAGTACTTC. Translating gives CSAILRDRALETQYF.

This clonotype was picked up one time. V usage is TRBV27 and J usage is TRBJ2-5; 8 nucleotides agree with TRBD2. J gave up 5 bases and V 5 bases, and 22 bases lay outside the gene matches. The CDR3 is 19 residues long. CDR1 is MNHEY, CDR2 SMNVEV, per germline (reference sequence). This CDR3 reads CASSPTGIPSSGGWETQYF. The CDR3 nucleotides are TGTGCCAGCAGTCCCACCGGCATCCCCAGCAGCGGGGGTTGGGAGACCCAGTACTTC.

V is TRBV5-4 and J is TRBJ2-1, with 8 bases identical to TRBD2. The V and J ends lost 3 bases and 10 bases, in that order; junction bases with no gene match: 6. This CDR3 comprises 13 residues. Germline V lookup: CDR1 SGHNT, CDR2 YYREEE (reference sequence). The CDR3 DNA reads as TGTGCCAGCAGCTCACGGGAGGGCCGGGAGCAGTTCTTC. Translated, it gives CASSSREGREQFF. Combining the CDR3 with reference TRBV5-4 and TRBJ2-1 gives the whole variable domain ETGVTQSPTHLIKTRGQQVTLRCSSQSGHNTVSWYQQALGQGPQFIFQYYREEENGRGNFPPRFSGLQFPNYSSELNVNALELDDSALYLCASSSREGREQFFGPGTRLTVL.

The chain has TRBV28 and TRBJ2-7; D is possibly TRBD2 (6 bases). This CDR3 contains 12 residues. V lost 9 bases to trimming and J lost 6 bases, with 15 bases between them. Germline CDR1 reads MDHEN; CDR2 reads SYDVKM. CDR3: CARPPGSGEQYF. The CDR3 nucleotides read TGTGCCAGGCCCCCCGGGAGTGGCGAGCAGTACTTC. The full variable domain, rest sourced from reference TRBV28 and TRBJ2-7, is DVKVTQSSRYLVKRTGEKVFLECVQDMDHENMFWYRQDPGLGLRLIYFSYDVKMKEKGDIPEGYSVSREKKERFSLILESASTNQTSMYLCARPPGSGEQYFGPGTRLTVT.